What follows are 2 T cell receptor beta chains derived from one specimen sequenced in a study of persistence of HIV-infected CD4 T cells. The stimulus was an HIV-1 Gag 15-mer peptide pool, 0.85 to 1 ug/peptide/mL. Memory cells lacking CD40L and CD69 with high CD45RO were sorted. These receptors' targets are unknown. Sequencing used immunoSEQ version 4 in survey mode. The table came from immunoSEQ multiplex PCR; TCRdb's copy has only in-frame clones and leaves some out. The table lists about 64,000 clones, about 77% of them singletons, with 1.5% to 2% in the top ten. This material consisted of CD4+ T cells sorted from PBMCs after 18-hour stimulation, taken from a patient who received antiretroviral therapy. The receptor set was obtained from an adult man with HIV who was CMV-seropositive.

The gene calls are TRBV10-3 and TRBJ2-7; maybe TRBD2 (7 bases). This CDR3 spans 14 amino acids. CDR1 is ENHRY and CDR2 is SYGVKD in the germline V gene. Trimming pared 6 bases from V and 1 base from J, leaving 13 bases between. Here the CDR3 reads CAIRRAGTSYEQYF. The CDR3 region has the DNA TGTGCCATCAGGCGAGCGGGGACATCCTACGAGCAGTACTTC.

This rearrangement joins TRBV7-6 to TRBJ2-3, with 12 bases fitting TRBD1. The CDR3 sequence is 15 residues long. V was pared by 6 bases and J by 3 bases, with 4 bases of the junction left unmatched. Germline CDR1 is SGHVS and CDR2 is FNYEAQ. The CDR3 DNA follows: TGTGCCAGCAGAGGGACAGGGGGCAGGACAGATACGCAGTATTTT. The encoded protein is CASRGTGGRTDTQYF.